This T cell receptor beta chain was identified in a study of T cells in Graves' hyperthyroidism and ophthalmopathy. Authors of the study amplified TCR beta CDR3 regions from RNA transcripts. HTBI primers were the set used in a first-round RT-PCR of the TCR CDR3. A single record per CDR3 protein comes from TCRdb applying MiXCR to the multiplex PCR reads. Among more than 300,000 distinct CDR3 sequences listed, roughly 15% were seen once. Germline CDR1 reads SNHLY; CDR2 reads FYNNEI. The CDR3 spans 16 residues. V was pared by 6 bases and J by 0 bases, with 7 bases of the junction left unmatched. This clonotype originated in a woman in her thirties with Graves' ophthalmopathy. Sequencing was performed on blood. This chain connects TRBV2 to TRBJ1-5; 8 bases are a match to TRBD1. CDR3 amino acids: CASRGTGDFSNQPQHF. As DNA, the CDR3 is TGTGCCAGCAGGGGGACAGGAGATTTTAGCAATCAGCCCCAGCATTTT.